The 8 T cell receptor beta chains in this list originate from one sample, sequenced in a study of spatial heterogeneity in lung cancer. Time point defined: sample taken at primary tumor resection. Using its own MiXCR run on the 5' RACE reads, TCRdb lists one record per CDR3 protein. This sample has 5,500 to 9,000 distinct CDR3 sequences; under 15% occur once, and the top ten carry less than 9.5%. These TCRs are of unknown antigen specificity. Study-level points and caveats: The number of expanded tumor alpha and beta chains correlated with mutation number.

Here the sequenced sample was lung tumor tissue, taken at surgery. The receptors were sampled from a male donor with early-stage non-small cell lung cancer.

The sample holds many counts of this clonotype. The size of this beta chain means little, since it is a stray read in a library made for alpha chains. The chain links TRBV20-1 to TRBJ2-1, with TRBD1 matching over 9 bases. The V gene's germline CDR1 is DFQATT and CDR2 SNEGSKA (reference sequence). This CDR3 spans 13 amino acids. The J segment lost 6 bases and the V segment lost 5 bases, leaving 5 bases of the junction unmatched. The CDR3 region is CSAPGQGSNEQFF. In DNA form, the CDR3 reads TGCAGTGCTCCCGGACAGGGGAGCAATGAGCAGTTCTTC.

About this clonotype: This beta chain turned up in a library designed for alpha chains; as an off-target read, its abundance says little. This rearrangement joins TRBV12-3 or TRBV12-4 to TRBJ1-5; tentative D call: TRBD1 (5 bases). The CDR3 is 17 amino acids. The V end was cut by 6 bases, the J end by 0 bases, with 18 bases between. The CDR3 reads CASRSGTVHDSNQPQHF. CDR3 nucleotide sequence: TGTGCCAGCAGATCCGGGACGGTGCATGATAGCAATCAGCCCCAGCATTTT.

This clonotype was detected many times. In a library made to pick up alpha chains, this beta chain is a stray read with a size that means little. The rearrangement links TRBV20-1 to TRBJ2-2; 7 nucleotides line up with TRBD2. The trim removed 6 bases at V and 5 bases at J, leaving 9 bases unmatched. CDR1 and CDR2 from the germline V gene are DFQATT and SNEGSKA (reference sequence). This CDR3 region has 14 residues. DNA of the CDR3: TGCAGTGCCTCCCGGAGGGAGGGGACCGGGGAGCTGTTTTTT. It encodes CSASRREGTGELFF.

In its sample, this clonotype is medium-sized (0.01 to 0.1%). For a library built for alpha chains, this beta chain is a stray read; little rests on its size. The chain couples TRBV12-3 or TRBV12-4 to TRBJ1-5; no reliable D call. V lost 2 bases and J lost 0, with 5 bases in between. This CDR3 region has 14 residues. The CDR3 is CASSLRNSNQPQHF. The DNA of the CDR3 is TGTGCCAGCAGTTTACGGAATAGCAATCAGCCCCAGCATTTT.

This clonotype was seen at least ten times. The library was prepared for alpha chains; this beta chain is a stray read, so its frequency means little. The gene calls are TRBV12-3 or TRBV12-4 and TRBJ2-1; D remains unclear. Deletions cut 3 bases from V and 7 bases from J, with 7 bases between. The CDR3 is made up of 12 amino acids. This CDR3 is CASSLTLNEQFF. In DNA form, the CDR3 reads TGTGCCAGCAGTTTGACTCTTAATGAGCAGTTCTTC.

In its sample, this clonotype ranks as medium-sized (0.01 to 0.1%). This beta chain is an off-target read within a library intended for alpha chains, so its frequency means little. The CDR3 DNA sequence: TGTGCCAGCAGCCCAAGACGAGGCCGGGACTCCCTTCGAGATACGCAGTATTTT. It translates to CASSPRRGRDSLRDTQYF. The V gene is TRBV25-1, the J gene TRBJ2-3, with D tentatively TRBD2 (6 bases). Germline V gene sequence: CDR1 MGHDK, CDR2 SYGVNS. This CDR3 contains 18 residues. Trimming cost V 6 bases and J 5 bases, with 27 bases left between them.

This clonotype was counted at least ten times. Little can be read into the size of this beta chain, an off-target read in a library designed for alpha chains. This sequence joins TRBV5-1 and TRBJ2-5; D is undetermined. The CDR3 spans 12 residues. V lost 1 base and J lost 1, with 2 bases in between. Germline CDR1 and CDR2: SGHRS and YFSETQ. CDR3 protein: CASSLTQETQYF. DNA for the CDR3: TGCGCCAGCAGCTTGACCCAAGAGACCCAGTACTTC.

Many counts were recorded for this clonotype. This beta chain turned up in a library designed for alpha chains; as an off-target read, its abundance says little. The chain has TRBV28 and TRBJ2-1, with TRBD2 matching 9 bases. Germline assignment: CDR1 MDHEN and CDR2 SYDVKM. J lost 3 bases, V lost 5 bases, and 5 bases had no gene match. CDR3 length: 15 residues. CDR3 DNA: TGTGCCAGCAGTCGTAGCGGGAGCTTCTACAATGAGCAGTTCTTC. It specifies CASSRSGSFYNEQFF.